This T cell receptor (beta chain) was recorded in a study of cytomegalovirus exposure and HLA in healthy donors. General observations from the study: Several top significant clusters appeared, in a later analysis, to be linked to common viral pathogens.

Trimming took 3 bases from V and 5 from J, leaving 13 bases between them. The CDR3 consists of 15 residues. Germline CDR1 is LNHDA and CDR2 is SQIVND (reference sequence). A multiplex PCR was run with 60 Vbeta primers and 13 Jbeta primers. The assay was immunoSEQ multiplex PCR, and TCRdb's table has in-frame clones only and misses some. This sample's table has 110,000 to 150,000 clones. About this clone itself: The target antigen is unknown.

The clonotype originates from a woman aged 18-29 years in good health and CMV-seronegative. The chain recombines TRBV19 with TRBJ2-2, with D possibly matching TRBD1 (5 bases). Source material: PBMCs. As DNA, the CDR3 is TGTGCCAGTAGTATGTGGCAGGGCACGACCGGGGAGCTGTTTTTT. Amino acids: CASSMWQGTTGELFF.